What follows are 18 T cell receptor beta chains derived from one specimen sequenced in a study of shared clonotypes between healthy human individuals. The data were produced by immunoSEQ multiplex PCR, yet TCRdb's version contains in-frame clones alone and is incomplete. The data contain around 2,100,000 clones, roughly 95% of them seen just once; the ten biggest clones take up approximately 1%. Naive CD8 cells lacked CD45RO, underwent positive selection for CCR7 and left out terminally differentiated effector memory CD45RA+ cells. Sequencing used naive CD8+ T cells sorted from blood. These receptors were collected from a man between 18 and 35 years old in good health.

The rearrangement joins TRBV6-5 to TRBJ2-7, with 13 nucleotides matching TRBD2. Trimming took 4 bases from V and 9 from J; bases not matched to a gene: 6. The CDR3 runs 14 residues. Germline loops: CDR1 MNHEY, CDR2 SVGAGI. As DNA, the CDR3 is TGTGCCAGCAGTTTAACTAGCGGGAGGGCCGGGCAGTACTTC. This codes for CASSLTSGRAGQYF.

The chain employs TRBV19 and TRBJ1-5; D is undetermined. CDR1 is LNHDA and CDR2 is SQIVND in the germline V gene (reference sequence). The length of the CDR3 is 15 residues. Deletions cut 3 bases from V and 2 bases from J, with 11 bases between. CDR3 sequence (DNA): TGTGCCAGTAGTATGGGCAGTACGGGCAATCAGCCCCAGCATTTT. Translating it yields CASSMGSTGNQPQHF.

This chain links TRBV10-1 with TRBJ2-3, with TRBD1 as a possible D gene (7 bases). This CDR3 has 17 residues. V was trimmed by 5 bases and J by 4 bases, leaving 22 bases between them. CDR1 and CDR2 (germline): WNHNN, SYGVQD (reference sequence). CDR3 bases: TGCGCCAGCAGTAGGGTCTTACAGGGGAGGTGGGCAGATACGCAGTATTTT. Its protein is CASSRVLQGRWADTQYF.

The V call is TRBV15, the J call TRBJ2-4; 12 bases line up with TRBD1. Trimming cost V 2 bases and J 1 base; bases outside gene matches: 9. CDR3 length: 19 residues. The germline V gene encodes CDR1 LNHNV and CDR2 YYDKDF (reference sequence). The CDR3 DNA reads TGTGCCACCAGCAGACTAGGGACAGGGGGCGATCCTGCCAAAAACATTCAGTACTTC. Translating it yields CATSRLGTGGDPAKNIQYF.

The CDR3 is CASSVETGEGSPLHF. As DNA, the CDR3 is TGTGCCAGCAGCGTAGAGACAGGGGAAGGTTCACCCCTCCACTTT. V gene TRBV9 combines with J gene TRBJ1-6, with 8 bases lining up with TRBD1. This CDR3 is 15 amino acids long. Germline trimming cut 0 bases from V and 9 bases from J; bases unmatched to any gene: 5. Germline V lookup: CDR1 SGDLS, CDR2 YYNGEE.

This chain joins TRBV4-1 and TRBJ1-2; tentatively, D is TRBD1 (5 bases). The V and J ends lost 6 bases and 4 bases respectively, with 12 bases between them. CDR1 MGHRA and CDR2 YSYEKL come from the germline V gene. The CDR3 totals 13 residues. CDR3 sequence reads: CASSPDGTYGYTF. In DNA, the CDR3 is TGCGCCAGCAGTCCGGACGGGACCTATGGCTACACCTTC.

This clone has just a few counts. The same CDR3 can be traced to other DNA sequences in this sample. V and J are TRBV28 and TRBJ2-7; tentatively, D is TRBD1 (5 bases). Germline CDR1 reads MDHEN; CDR2 reads SYDVKM. Deletions cut 6 bases from V and 3 bases from J, with 6 bases between. The CDR3 sequence is 11 residues long. CDR3 protein: CASSQGYEQYF. Written as DNA, the CDR3 is TGTGCCAGCAGCCAGGGCTACGAGCAGTACTTC.

This clone has only one observation. The V and J genes are TRBV9 and TRBJ2-3, with D unclear. The V end was cut by 3 bases, the J end by 6 bases, with 8 bases between. Looked up from germline, CDR1 is SGDLS and CDR2 is YYNGEE. This CDR3 is 12 amino acids long. This chain's CDR3 is CASSGLADTQYF. The CDR3, as DNA: TGTGCCAGCAGCGGTTTGGCGGATACGCAGTATTTT.

The chain has TRBV4-1 and TRBJ2-7; D is uncertain. The CDR3 loop spans 15 amino acids. Germline V lookup: CDR1 MGHRA, CDR2 YSYEKL. With 1 base removed from V and 5 bases from J, the gap between germline ends came to 15 bases. The CDR3 sequence is CASSQATLVNDEQYF. The CDR3 nucleotides read TGCGCCAGCAGCCAAGCGACCCTAGTCAACGACGAGCAGTACTTC.

The chain joins TRBV2 to TRBJ2-1; D is perhaps TRBD1 or TRBD2 (5 bases each). The ends were cut back, 9 bases at V and 5 bases at J, with 14 bases in the middle. Germline V gives CDR1 SNHLY, CDR2 FYNNEI. The CDR3 is 13 residues long. CDR3 amino acids: CASTGEGHNEQFF. For the CDR3, the DNA is TGTGCCAGTACCGGAGAGGGGCACAATGAGCAGTTCTTC. The full variable domain, rest sourced from reference TRBV2 and TRBJ2-1, is EPEVTQTPSHQVTQMGQEVILRCVPISNHLYFYWYRQILGQKVEFLVSFYNNEISEKSEIFDDQFSVERPDGSNFTLKIRSTKLEDSAMYFCASTGEGHNEQFFGPGTRLTVL.

The chain has TRBV6-5 and TRBJ2-3; 10 bases map to TRBD1. V lost 2 bases, J lost 2 bases, and 4 bases stayed unmatched. This CDR3 is built from 16 residues. CDR1 is MNHEY and CDR2 is SVGAGI in the germline V gene. CDR3 bases: TGTGCCAGCAGTTACGGGACAGGGGATTTCACAGATACGCAGTATTTT. Its protein product is CASSYGTGDFTDTQYF.

The CDR3 bases are TGTGCCAGCAGTTACCGAACGGGGCTCACAGATACGCAGTATTTT. Translated, it gives CASSYRTGLTDTQYF. The chain is built from TRBV6-6 and TRBJ2-3; D may be TRBD1 or TRBD2 (5 bases each). The V end lost 2 bases, the J end lost 2 bases, and 11 bases lay between the germline ends. The CDR3 runs to 15 residues. The V gene's germline CDR1 is MNHNY and CDR2 SVGAGI (reference sequence).

The chain recombines TRBV11-2 with TRBJ2-5; tentatively, D is TRBD1 (6 bases). Per germline, CDR1 SGHAT and CDR2 FQNNGV. The CDR3 totals 12 residues. V was pared by 4 bases and J by 7 bases, with 10 bases between. CDR3 amino acids: CASSSLGGTQYF. The CDR3 nucleotides are TGTGCCAGCAGCTCCCTAGGGGGGACCCAGTACTTC. The full variable domain, in which reference TRBV11-2 and TRBJ2-5 provide the parts outside the CDR3, is EAGVAQSPRYKIIEKRQSVAFWCNPISGHATLYWYQQILGQGPKLLIQFQNNGVVDDSQLPKDRFSAERLKGVDSTLKIQPAKLEDSAVYLCASSSLGGTQYFGPGTRLLVL.

V gene TRBV5-5 combines with J gene TRBJ2-7, with TRBD2 matching over 7 bases. After removal of 4 bases from V and 3 bases from J, the junction contained 4 bases not matched to a gene. The CDR3 consists of 13 residues. Germline V gene data show CDR1 as SGHKS and CDR2 as YYEKEE (reference sequence). CDR3 amino acids: CASSPGTNYEQYF. CDR3 in DNA: TGTGCCAGCAGCCCTGGGACTAACTACGAGCAGTACTTC.

The CDR3 DNA reads as TGCAGCGTTGAACTTGGGACACATAACACTGAAGCTTTCTTT. As protein: CSVELGTHNTEAFF. The gene calls are TRBV29-1 and TRBJ1-1; possibly TRBD1 for D (6 bases). CDR1 is SQVTM, CDR2 ANQGSEA, per germline. The germline V and J ends were trimmed by 2 bases and 2 bases, with 12 bases remaining between them. The CDR3 spans 14 residues.

V usage is TRBV28 and J usage is TRBJ1-5; D is unclear. V lost 5 bases and J lost 9, with 17 bases in between. This CDR3 has 14 residues. Per the germline V gene, CDR1 is MDHEN and CDR2 is SYDVKM. The CDR3 is CASSPPPPLGPQHF. DNA for the CDR3: TGTGCCAGCAGTCCCCCTCCGCCCCTCGGGCCCCAGCATTTT.

The rearrangement uses TRBV7-9 and TRBJ2-5; D remains unclear. CDR1 SEHNR and CDR2 FQNEAQ come from the germline V gene (reference sequence). V was pared by 2 bases and J by 2 bases, with 9 bases between. The CDR3 contains 14 residues. The CDR3 region is CASSLTGQQETQYF. Written as DNA, the CDR3 is TGTGCCAGCAGCTTAACCGGGCAGCAAGAGACCCAGTACTTC.

This clone was seen more than once but under ten times. This sequence joins TRBV10-2 and TRBJ1-6; the match to TRBD1 covers 10 bases. The V gene's germline CDR1 is WSHSY and CDR2 SAAADI. The ends lost 6 bases at V and 7 bases at J; junction bases unmatched: 6. The CDR3 covers 15 residues. The CDR3, as DNA: TGCGCCAGCAGGGGACAGGGGCTTAAGAATTCACCCCTCCACTTT. Translated: CASRGQGLKNSPLHF.